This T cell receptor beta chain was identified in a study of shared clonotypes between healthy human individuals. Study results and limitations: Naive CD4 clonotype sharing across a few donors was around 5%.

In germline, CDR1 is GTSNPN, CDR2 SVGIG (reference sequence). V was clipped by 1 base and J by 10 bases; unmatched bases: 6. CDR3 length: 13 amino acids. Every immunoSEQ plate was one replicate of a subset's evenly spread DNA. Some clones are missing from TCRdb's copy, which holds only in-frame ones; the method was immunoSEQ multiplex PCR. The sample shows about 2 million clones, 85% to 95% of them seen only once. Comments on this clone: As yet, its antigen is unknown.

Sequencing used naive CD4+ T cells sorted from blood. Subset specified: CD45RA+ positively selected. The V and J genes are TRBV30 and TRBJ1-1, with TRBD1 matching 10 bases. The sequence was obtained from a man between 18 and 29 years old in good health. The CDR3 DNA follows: TGTGCCTGGAGTGCAGGGACAGGGGACGGAGCTTTCTTT. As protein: CAWSAGTGDGAFF.